This T cell receptor beta chain stems from a study of regulatory T cells in long-lasting Graves disease. Study details: Antithyroid drug exposure in newly diagnosed Graves' patients had lasted under 3 months.

Time point: newly diagnosed GD, antithyroid drugs for less than 3 months. TCR sequences were obtained from RNA taken from PBMCs. Trimming cost V 8 bases and J 4 bases, with 20 bases left between them. The CDR3 contains 14 residues. Germline V lookup: CDR1 DFQATT, CDR2 SNEGSKA (reference sequence). With iRepertoire HTBI primers and Arm-PCR of CDR3 regions, TCR beta libraries were built. MiXCR, applied by TCRdb to the multiplex PCR reads, yields one record per CDR3 protein. The sample comprises about 560,000 distinct CDR3 sequences, 15% to 20% of which are singletons, and around 11% rests with the top ten. These data were also reused for a study on T cells in Graves' hyperthyroidism and ophthalmopathy.

The sequencing used peripheral blood mononuclear cells (PBMCs), collected at new diagnosis, from a patient treated with antithyroid drugs. The TCR sequence derives from a man between 18 and 29 years old with Graves disease. The chain is built from TRBV20-1 and TRBJ1-1, with D possibly matching TRBD1 (6 bases). As DNA, the CDR3 is TGCAGTACGGGGTCGGGGGGCGCGGGCACTGAAGCTTTCTTT. Translated: CSTGSGGAGTEAFF.